This T cell receptor beta chain was observed in a study of HIV-infected patients and healthy controls. V lost 6 bases, J lost 8 bases, and 8 bases lay in between. The CDR3 loop spans 11 amino acids. From germline, CDR1 is SGHNT and CDR2 YENEEA. TCRdb re-called the 5' RACE reads through MiXCR, storing one row per CDR3 protein. The profile covers roughly 70,000 distinct CDR3 sequences, with about 16% appearing a single time and approximately 5.4% taken by the ten largest. What was sequenced was CD4+ T cells from blood. This receptor was obtained from a human donor in good health. The chain couples TRBV11-3 to TRBJ2-1, with no clear D. The CDR3 loop reads CASSPSHEQFF. The CDR3 nucleotides are TGTGCCAGCAGTCCCAGTCATGAGCAGTTCTTC.